This T cell receptor beta chain came from a study of post-analysis software for immune sequencing data. The overall study: In terms of disease course, relapsing-remitting, secondary progressive and progressive-relapsing multiple sclerosis were included.

The study's findings and limits: Batch-mates among the samples co-clustered strongly by F measure. Multiple sclerosis patients had significantly lower normalized Chao1 diversity than controls.

On this clonotype itself: Its matching antigen is unknown.

cDNA libraries of TCR beta carried unique molecular identifiers. Each batch of about 0.95 to 11 million T cells produced 400,000 to 650,000 cDNA molecules. TCRdb re-called the PCR reads with MiXCR, one entry per CDR3 protein. In the table there are approximately 350,000 distinct CDR3 sequences, less than 40% of which are singletons. The receptor's source is a girl aged 5-17 years with multiple sclerosis. Material: blood.

The CDR3 sequence: CASTPGGQRTYEQYF. The CDR3 DNA follows: TGTGCCAGTACCCCCGGTGGGCAGCGGACCTACGAGCAGTACTTC. This chain connects TRBV19 to TRBJ2-7; D possibly corresponds to TRBD2 (5 bases). Trimming shortened V by 7 bases and J by 2 bases, and 18 bases separated the two germline ends. Germline V lookup: CDR1 LNHDA, CDR2 SQIVND (reference sequence). The CDR3 extends over 15 amino acids.